This TCR beta chain appears in the sequencing data of a study of blood T cell repertoires in COVID-19. Libraries were prepared by immunoSEQ multiplex PCR; TCRdb keeps only in-frame clonotypes and omits some of them. The repertoire has about 73,000 clones, 80% to 85% of them found once; the top ten carry around 27%. Trimming at V came to 3 bases and at J to 3 bases, leaving 5 bases not matched to a gene. CDR1 and CDR2 from the germline V gene are MGHDK and SYGVNS. The CDR3 runs to 16 residues. The J gene is TRBJ2-7, the V gene TRBV25-1; 13 bases line up with TRBD2. The sample consisted of peripheral blood. This TCR derives from a human donor in a cohort sampled during active COVID-19. CDR3 in DNA: TGTGCCAGCAGTGATTCGGGACTAGCGGGGATCTACGAGCAGTACTTC. Protein sequence: CASSDSGLAGIYEQYF.